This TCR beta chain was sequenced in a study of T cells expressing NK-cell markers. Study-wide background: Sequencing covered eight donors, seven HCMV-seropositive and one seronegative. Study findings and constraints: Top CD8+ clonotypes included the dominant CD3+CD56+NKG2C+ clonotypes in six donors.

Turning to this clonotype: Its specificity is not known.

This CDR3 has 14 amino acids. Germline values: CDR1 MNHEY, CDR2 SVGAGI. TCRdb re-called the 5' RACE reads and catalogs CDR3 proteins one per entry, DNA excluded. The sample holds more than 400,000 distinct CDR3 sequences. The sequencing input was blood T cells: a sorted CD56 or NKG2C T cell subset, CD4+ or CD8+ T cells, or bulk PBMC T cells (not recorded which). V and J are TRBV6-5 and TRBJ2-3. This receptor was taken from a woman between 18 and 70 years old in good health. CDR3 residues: CASSYEVGPDTQYF.